These T cell receptor beta chains were read from a single sample in a study of CD8 T cells in Susac syndrome. MiXCR, applied by TCRdb to the immunoSEQ multiplex PCR reads, yields one record per CDR3 protein. The table includes about 130,000 distinct CDR3 sequences, roughly 94% detected once. Sequenced: CD4+ T cells from PBMCs. These receptors all come from a human donor with multiple sclerosis. The CDR3 runs from the conserved cysteine through the conserved F or W. Each record gives: D gene, clone size, V gene, J gene, CDR3 protein, CDR3 DNA. A D gene is named only where the DNA matches it firmly. Only part of the rows carry a size: once, few, many, or a class if the clone is expanded.

>TRBD1|once|TRBV9|TRBJ2-5
CASSVDLGTAQETQYF
TGTGCCAGCAGCGTAGACCTCGGGACAGCTCAAGAGACCCAGTACTTC
>TRBD1|NA|TRBV18|TRBJ2-5
CASSQMGTEQETQYF
TGTGCCAGCTCCCAAATGGGGACAGAACAAGAGACCCAGTACTTC
>TRBD2|NA|TRBV7-9|TRBJ2-5
CASSLRTSGETQYF
TGTGCCAGCAGCTTACGGACTAGCGGAGAGACCCAGTACTTC
>NA|NA|TRBV3-1|TRBJ2-3
CASSSRAFTDTQYF
TGTGCCAGCAGCTCCAGGGCCTTCACAGATACGCAGTATTTT
>TRBD2|NA|TRBV3-1|TRBJ2-5
CASSSSGAQETQYF
TGTGCCAGCAGCTCTAGCGGAGCACAAGAGACCCAGTACTTC
>NA|NA|TRBV4-1|TRBJ1-1
CASSHRARPMNTEAFF
TGCGCCAGCAGCCATCGCGCAAGGCCTATGAACACTGAAGCTTTCTTT
>TRBD2|NA|TRBV2|TRBJ2-1
CASSGDLYNEQFF
TGTGCCAGTAGCGGGGACCTCTACAATGAGCAGTTCTTC
>TRBD2|once|TRBV30|TRBJ2-1
CAWSRKGLADNEQFF
TGTGCCTGGAGCCGAAAGGGACTAGCGGACAATGAGCAGTTCTTC
>NA|NA|TRBV9|TRBJ1-5
CASSVGVSGQPQHF
TGTGCCAGCAGCGTAGGGGTGTCGGGGCAGCCCCAGCATTTT
>NA|NA|TRBV6-2/TRBV6-3|TRBJ1-5
CASSPPSQPQHF
TGTGCCAGCAGTCCTCCCAGTCAGCCCCAGCATTTT
>TRBD1|NA|TRBV7-2|TRBJ1-2
CASSLDLGTGGEGYTF
TGTGCCAGCAGCTTAGACCTTGGGACAGGGGGAGAAGGCTACACCTTC